The 6 T cell receptor beta chains given below trace back to one sample, sequenced in a study of siplizumab effects on memory and regulatory T cells. Libraries were prepared by immunoSEQ multiplex PCR; TCRdb keeps only in-frame clonotypes and omits some of them. The sample has tens of thousands of clones; roughly 96% are singletons. Sequencing used naive CD4+ T cells sorted from blood. The receptors were gathered from a human donor in good health.

This chain connects TRBV7-3 to TRBJ1-6, with D maybe TRBD1 (5 bases). The V gene lost 2 bases and the J gene lost 6 bases, with 8 bases spanning the gap. The CDR3 is made up of 14 amino acids. Germline loops: CDR1 SGHTA, CDR2 FQGTGA. The CDR3 loop is CASSLGTANSPLHF. The DNA for the CDR3 is TGTGCCAGCAGCTTAGGGACGGCTAATTCACCCCTCCACTTT.

This clone was picked up one time. Lacking the conserved final phenylalanine or tryptophan, this CDR3 likely reflects a read error. The DNA is left out, because the CDR3 cannot be placed on it with certainty; the CDR3 is given as TCRdb lists it. The rearrangement uses TRBV5-5 and TRBJ2-7. The germline CDR1 and CDR2 sequences are SGHKS and YYEKEE (reference sequence). A total of 8 residues make up the CDR3, ends included. CDR3 in amino acids: CASTHRRP.

The rearrangement joins TRBV12-5 to TRBJ2-3; 8 positions agree with TRBD2. Germline CDR1 is LGHNT and CDR2 is FRNRAP. The CDR3 loop spans 14 amino acids. V trimming: 6 bases; J trimming: 4 bases; junction bases outside the gene matches: 6. The CDR3 loop reads CASGKAGGPDTQYF. CDR3 nucleotides: TGTGCTAGTGGGAAGGCGGGGGGTCCAGATACGCAGTATTTT.

This sequence joins TRBV4-1 and TRBJ1-6; no clear D. Trimming took off 2 bases at V and 7 bases at J, with 12 bases between the two ends. Germline V gives CDR1 MGHRA, CDR2 YSYEKL. The CDR3 extends over 15 amino acids. The CDR3: CASSQTAQINSPLHF. The DNA of the CDR3 is TGCGCCAGCAGCCAAACAGCCCAGATAAATTCACCCCTCCACTTT.

This chain connects TRBV27 to TRBJ1-3; unclear D gene. The CDR3 loop spans 14 amino acids. With 5 bases removed from V and 4 bases from J, the gap between germline ends came to 12 bases. Per the germline V gene, CDR1 is MNHEY and CDR2 is SMNVEV (reference sequence). The CDR3 here is CASSPRPHGNTIYF. The CDR3 DNA is TGTGCCAGCAGTCCGCGCCCTCACGGAAACACCATATATTTT.

This clone has a single count. The chain couples TRBV6-1 to TRBJ2-1; 10 nucleotides match TRBD2. The CDR3 has 15 residues. Germline trimming cut 1 base from V and 6 bases from J; bases unmatched to any gene: 3. Germline lookup yields CDR1 MNHNS and CDR2 SASEGT. In DNA, the CDR3 is TGTGCCAGCAGTGAAGGACTAGCGGGCCCCAATGAGCAGTTCTTC. As protein: CASSEGLAGPNEQFF.